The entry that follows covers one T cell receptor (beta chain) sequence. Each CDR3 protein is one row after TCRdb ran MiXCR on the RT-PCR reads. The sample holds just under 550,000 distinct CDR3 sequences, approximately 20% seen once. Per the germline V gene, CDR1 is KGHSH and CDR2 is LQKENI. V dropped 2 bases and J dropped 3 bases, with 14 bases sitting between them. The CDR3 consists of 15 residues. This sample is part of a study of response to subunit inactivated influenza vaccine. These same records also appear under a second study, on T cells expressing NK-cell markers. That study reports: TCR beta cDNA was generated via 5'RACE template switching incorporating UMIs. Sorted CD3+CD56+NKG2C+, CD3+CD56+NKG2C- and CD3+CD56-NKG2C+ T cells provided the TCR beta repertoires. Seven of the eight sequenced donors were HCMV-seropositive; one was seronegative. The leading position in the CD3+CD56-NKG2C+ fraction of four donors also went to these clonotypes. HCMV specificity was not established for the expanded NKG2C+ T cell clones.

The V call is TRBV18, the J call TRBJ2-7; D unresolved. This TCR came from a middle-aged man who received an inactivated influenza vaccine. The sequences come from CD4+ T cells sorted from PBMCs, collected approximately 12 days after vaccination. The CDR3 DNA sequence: TGTGCCAGCTCACCAGGGTTACAGTTGCTCTACGAGCAGTACTTC. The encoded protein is CASSPGLQLLYEQYF. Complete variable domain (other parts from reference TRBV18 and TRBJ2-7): NAGVMQNPRHLVRRRGQEARLRCSPMKGHSHVYWYRQLPEEGLKFMVYLQKENIIDESGMPKERFSAEFPKEGPSILRIQQVVRGDSAAYFCASSPGLQLLYEQYFGPGTRLTVT.